This TCR beta chain was sequenced during a study of cytomegalovirus exposure and HLA in healthy donors. Whole-study findings and limits: A later analysis appeared to link common viral pathogens to several of the most significant clusters.

A note on this clone: Its antigen remains unidentified.

The V and J ends lost 4 bases and 0 bases respectively, with 23 bases between them. The CDR3 is made up of 19 amino acids. Germline CDR1 reads SGDLS; CDR2 reads YYNGEE. The PCR contained 60 Vbeta and 13 Jbeta primers. Sequencing was performed with immunoSEQ multiplex PCR; in TCRdb, only in-frame clones are kept and a portion is missing. The sample has 50,000 or so clones. The source material was PBMCs. The genes are TRBV9 and TRBJ1-3; possible D gene TRBD1, 6 bases. This TCR was recovered from a man aged 35 to 55 in good health and CMV-seropositive. This CDR3 reads CASSLGASPGTFSGNTIYF. For the CDR3, the DNA is TGTGCCAGCAGCTTGGGGGCCTCCCCGGGTACCTTCTCTGGAAACACCATATATTTT.